The 31 T cell receptor beta chains below all came from one sample that was sequenced in a study of CD8 T cells in ankylosing spondylitis. A single record per CDR3 protein comes from TCRdb applying MiXCR to the 5' RACE reads. The sample contains about 42,000 distinct CDR3 sequences, roughly 2.5% of which appear only once. Sequencing input: blood, either unsorted or a sorted T cell fraction (not recorded which). The origin of the receptors is a male donor with ankylosing spondylitis or in good health (not recorded which).

To note about this clonotype: This may come from a read error, since a much larger clone is one base off. This chain links TRBV9 with TRBJ2-3; 7 bases align to TRBD2. Germline V lookup: CDR1 SGDLS, CDR2 YYNGEE. This CDR3 comprises 16 residues. The CDR3 reads CAGSLGLAASTDTQYF. The CDR3 DNA sequence: TGTGCCGGCAGCTTGGGCCTAGCGGCTAGCACAGATACGCAGTATTTT. The variable domain in full, completed from reference TRBV9 and TRBJ2-3, reads DSGVTQTPKHLITATGQRVTLRCSPRSGDLSVYWYQQSLDQGLQFLIQYYNGEERAKGNILERFSAQQFPDLHSELNLSSLELGDSALYFCAGSLGLAASTDTQYFGPGTRLTVL.

There are many counts of this clonotype. This chain uses TRBV9 with TRBJ2-5; perhaps TRBD2 as D (6 bases). The germline gives CDR1 SGDLS, CDR2 YYNGEE. Trimming removed 0 bases from V and 4 bases from J, with 13 bases in between. There are 15 residues in the CDR3. The CDR3 region is CASSVVGLGRETQYF. In DNA, the CDR3 is TGTGCCAGCAGCGTAGTAGGTCTCGGGAGAGAGACCCAGTACTTC.

This clonotype was recorded many times. The CDR3 DNA is TGTGCCAGCAGCGTAGAGCGGGACTACCAAGAGACCCAGTACTTC. Translating gives CASSVERDYQETQYF. J is TRBJ2-5 and V is TRBV9; the match to TRBD2 covers 7 bases. Germline loops: CDR1 SGDLS, CDR2 YYNGEE. V trimming: 0 bases; J trimming: 0 bases; junction bases outside the gene matches: 2. The CDR3 contains 15 residues.

This clonotype showed up many times. This chain connects TRBV9 to TRBJ2-2; TRBD2 matches at 7 bases. This CDR3 region has 15 residues. The V and J ends lost 3 bases and 1 base, in that order; junction bases with no gene match: 3. The germline V gene encodes CDR1 SGDLS and CDR2 YYNGEE. The CDR3 nucleotides are TGTGCCAGCAGCGCAGCGGGGCTGAACACCGGGGAGCTGTTTTTT. Translating gives CASSAAGLNTGELFF.

This clonotype was observed at least ten times. The J gene is TRBJ2-5, the V gene TRBV9, with TRBD2 matching 10 bases. The CDR3 has 14 amino acids. The germline gives CDR1 SGDLS, CDR2 YYNGEE. The V gene end was trimmed by 3 bases and the J gene end by 4 bases; junction bases not matched to a gene: 3. CDR3 amino acids: CASSALAGVETQYF. The DNA for the CDR3 is TGTGCCAGCAGCGCCCTAGCGGGAGTAGAGACCCAGTACTTC.

This clonotype was seen many times. V usage is TRBV9 and J usage is TRBJ1-1; 9 bases are shared with TRBD1. Losses at the gene ends were 4 bases for V and 4 bases for J; bases not matched to a gene: 5. Per the germline V gene, CDR1 is SGDLS and CDR2 is YYNGEE. The CDR3 length is 14 residues. CDR3 bases: TGTGCCAGCAGCCCGAGGACAGGGGCCACTGAAGCTTTCTTT. This sequence encodes CASSPRTGATEAFF.

This clonotype appeared a single time. A much larger clone sits a single nucleotide away, making a read error possible. The chain links TRBV9 to TRBJ2-3, with 16 nucleotides matching TRBD2. CDR1 and CDR2 (germline): SGDLS, YYNGEE. V gave up 4 bases and J gave up 4 bases; unmatched junction bases: 12. CDR3 length: 19 residues. This CDR3 reads CASSRGLAGGLVRADTQYF. The CDR3 DNA follows: TGTGCCAGCAGCCGGGGACTAGCGGGAGGGCTGGTTAGGGCAGATACGCAGTATTTT.

This clonotype has a count of ten or more. The V gene is TRBV9, the J gene TRBJ2-1, with D possibly matching TRBD2 (6 bases). V was trimmed by 0 bases and J by 10 bases, leaving 17 bases between them. CDR1 SGDLS and CDR2 YYNGEE come from the germline V gene. This CDR3 is built from 15 residues. Here the CDR3 reads CASSVGSGGITEQFF. CDR3 DNA sequence: TGTGCCAGCAGCGTAGGCTCCGGGGGTATTACCGAGCAGTTCTTC.

This clonotype was seen many times. The V and J genes are TRBV9 and TRBJ2-7; D is perhaps TRBD1 or TRBD2 (6 bases each). With 2 bases removed from V and 5 bases from J, the gap between germline ends came to 14 bases. Germline assignment: CDR1 SGDLS and CDR2 YYNGEE. This CDR3 has 14 amino acids. The CDR3 DNA sequence: TGTGCCAGCAGCGTGGGGCAGGGGAGGAACGAGCAGTACTTC. As protein: CASSVGQGRNEQYF.

This clonotype has a count of ten or more. The chain is built from TRBV9 and TRBJ2-1; D is possibly TRBD1 (6 bases). Looked up from germline, CDR1 is SGDLS and CDR2 is YYNGEE. V lost 3 bases, J lost 4 bases, and 14 bases lay in between. The CDR3 runs 15 residues. CDR3 amino acids: CASSAEGQLYNEQFF. In nucleotides, the CDR3 is TGTGCCAGCAGCGCTGAGGGACAACTTTACAATGAGCAGTTCTTC.

This clonotype has ten or more counts. V is TRBV9 and J is TRBJ2-1; D is unclear. The V end lost 0 bases, the J end lost 6 bases, and 4 bases lay between the germline ends. The germline CDR1 and CDR2 sequences are SGDLS and YYNGEE. The length of the CDR3 is 12 residues. The CDR3 region has the DNA TGTGCCAGCAGCGTAGCTTCCAATGAGCAGTTCTTC. Residues: CASSVASNEQFF. The variable domain in full, with the rest retrieved from reference TRBV9 and TRBJ2-1, is DSGVTQTPKHLITATGQRVTLRCSPRSGDLSVYWYQQSLDQGLQFLIQYYNGEERAKGNILERFSAQQFPDLHSELNLSSLELGDSALYFCASSVASNEQFFGPGTRLTVL.

This clonotype has ten or more counts. The rearrangement uses TRBV9 and TRBJ2-1; 10 positions agree with TRBD2. Looked up from germline, CDR1 is SGDLS and CDR2 is YYNGEE. The CDR3 totals 15 residues. V lost 4 bases to trimming and J lost 2 bases; unmatched junction nucleotides: 3. CDR3 DNA sequence: TGTGCCAGCAGCCTCGGACTAGCGGCCTACAATGAGCAGTTCTTC. It translates to CASSLGLAAYNEQFF.

This clonotype has at least ten counts. This rearrangement joins TRBV9 to TRBJ2-1; D is possibly TRBD1 (7 bases). V was clipped by 8 bases and J by 5 bases, with 14 bases between them. The CDR3 is 13 amino acids. Germline V gene data show CDR1 as SGDLS and CDR2 as YYNGEE. The CDR3 is CASGGRGDNEQFF. DNA for the CDR3: TGTGCCAGTGGGGGCAGGGGGGACAATGAGCAGTTCTTC.

This clonotype was counted ten times or more. The chain uses TRBV9 and TRBJ2-2; tentatively, D is TRBD1 (5 bases). V gave up 2 bases and J gave up 5 bases, with 7 bases separating them. In germline, CDR1 is SGDLS, CDR2 YYNGEE. This CDR3 spans 13 amino acids. CDR3 sequence: CASSVAGTGELFF. For the CDR3, the DNA is TGTGCCAGCAGCGTTGCAGGGACCGGGGAGCTGTTTTTT.

This clonotype appeared many times. In nucleotides, the CDR3 is TGTGCCAGCAGCGTAGACTTGGTAGCCCAGGGGGCTTTCTTT. It is translated as CASSVDLVAQGAFF. The V gene is TRBV9, the J gene TRBJ1-1, with TRBD1 as a possible D gene (6 bases). The CDR3 consists of 14 residues. The germline gives CDR1 SGDLS, CDR2 YYNGEE. The germline V and J ends were trimmed by 0 bases and 11 bases, with 17 bases remaining between them.

This clonotype was observed at least ten times. V is TRBV9 and J is TRBJ2-7; D might be TRBD2 (5 bases). V shed 0 bases and J shed 3 bases, with 10 bases lying between them. The V gene's germline CDR1 is SGDLS and CDR2 YYNGEE. The CDR3 loop spans 14 amino acids. The CDR3, as DNA: TGTGCCAGCAGCGTAGAAGGACTGAACTACGAGCAGTACTTC. It translates to CASSVEGLNYEQYF.

This clonotype has ten or more counts. CDR3: CASSVAAGVAYEQYF. The CDR3 bases are TGTGCCAGCAGCGTTGCGGCGGGGGTTGCCTACGAGCAGTACTTC. The chain uses TRBV9 and TRBJ2-7; 7 bases line up with TRBD2. J lost 2 bases, V lost 2 bases, and 7 bases had no gene match. The length of the CDR3 is 15 residues. Germline V gene sequence: CDR1 SGDLS, CDR2 YYNGEE. Full variable domain (remainder filled in from reference TRBV9 and TRBJ2-7): DSGVTQTPKHLITATGQRVTLRCSPRSGDLSVYWYQQSLDQGLQFLIQYYNGEERAKGNILERFSAQQFPDLHSELNLSSLELGDSALYFCASSVAAGVAYEQYFGPGTRLTVT.

The gene calls are TRBV9 and TRBJ1-1, with TRBD1 identical over 11 bases. The CDR3 contains 16 residues. The junction had 4 bases not matched to a gene; V was cut back by 3 bases and J by 0 bases. Germline V gene sequence: CDR1 SGDLS, CDR2 YYNGEE. The chain's CDR3 is CASSGGTGGMNTEAFF. The CDR3 DNA sequence: TGTGCCAGCAGCGGAGGGACAGGGGGTATGAACACTGAAGCTTTCTTT. Full variable domain (remainder filled in from reference TRBV9 and TRBJ1-1): DSGVTQTPKHLITATGQRVTLRCSPRSGDLSVYWYQQSLDQGLQFLIQYYNGEERAKGNILERFSAQQFPDLHSELNLSSLELGDSALYFCASSGGTGGMNTEAFFGQGTRLTVV.

This clonotype was detected many times. The chain joins TRBV9 to TRBJ2-1, with 7 bases lining up with TRBD2. V shed 4 bases, J shed 10 bases, and the junction held 14 bases outside the gene matches. CDR3 length: 15 residues. Germline loops: CDR1 SGDLS, CDR2 YYNGEE. The CDR3 protein is CASSLAETPRREQFF. CDR3 sequence (DNA): TGTGCCAGCAGCCTAGCGGAAACTCCTCGGAGGGAGCAGTTCTTC.

The rearrangement uses TRBV9 and TRBJ2-3; unclear D gene. Looked up from germline, CDR1 is SGDLS and CDR2 is YYNGEE. This CDR3 region has 15 residues. Deletions cut 0 bases from V and 2 bases from J, with 10 bases between. The CDR3 DNA is TGTGCCAGCAGCGTAGTTGGCAGCTCCACAGATACGCAGTATTTT. Translating it yields CASSVVGSSTDTQYF.

Of note for this clonotype: This may stem from a read error, because a much larger clone lies one nucleotide away. V gene TRBV9 combines with J gene TRBJ2-5; 8 nucleotides line up with TRBD1. The CDR3 totals 16 residues. CDR1 is SGDLS, CDR2 YYNGEE, per germline. The V and J ends lost 4 bases and 5 bases, in that order; junction bases with no gene match: 13. Written as DNA, the CDR3 is TGTGCCAGCAGCCTAGGTCTGGTCAGGGGGCGGGAGACCCAGTACTTC. The encoded protein is CASSLGLVRGRETQYF.

This clonotype was recorded at least ten times. CDR3 nucleotide sequence: TGTGCCAGCAGCGTAGGGACTAGCGGGAGCGGCTTAGATACGCAGTATTTT. The encoded protein is CASSVGTSGSGLDTQYF. The V and J genes are TRBV9 and TRBJ2-3, with 13 positions matching TRBD2. Germline trimming cut 0 bases from V and 5 bases from J; bases unmatched to any gene: 6. The CDR3 contains 17 residues. Germline V lookup: CDR1 SGDLS, CDR2 YYNGEE.

This clonotype has a count of ten or more. The chain combines TRBV9 with TRBJ2-2; D may be TRBD1 (5 bases). The CDR3 loop spans 13 amino acids. The V gene lost 0 bases and the J gene lost 6 bases, with 6 bases spanning the gap. In germline, CDR1 is SGDLS, CDR2 YYNGEE. CDR3 in amino acids: CASSVVGAGELFF. DNA for the CDR3: TGTGCCAGCAGCGTAGTAGGGGCCGGGGAGCTGTTTTTT.

This clonotype appeared many times. The V and J genes are TRBV9 and TRBJ2-3; 12 nucleotides align to TRBD1. With 4 bases clipped from V and 2 bases from J, the junction kept 8 bases outside the gene matches. The length of the CDR3 is 17 residues. Germline CDR1 and CDR2: SGDLS and YYNGEE. CDR3 in DNA: TGTGCCAGCAGCCGAATTTTGGGACAGGGGGCCACAGATACGCAGTATTTT. Its translation: CASSRILGQGATDTQYF.

This clonotype was observed at least ten times. The chain employs TRBV9 and TRBJ2-3, with TRBD2 matching over 13 bases. Trimming cost V 0 bases and J 4 bases; bases outside gene matches: 2. Germline V CDR1 and CDR2: SGDLS, YYNGEE. The CDR3 covers 16 residues. The CDR3 DNA reads TGTGCCAGCAGCGTAGGACTAGCGGGAGGATCAGATACGCAGTATTTT. Translating gives CASSVGLAGGSDTQYF.

This clonotype was found many times. J is TRBJ2-3 and V is TRBV9; 8 bases fit TRBD2. The CDR3 runs 15 residues. Trimming took 4 bases from V and 1 from J; bases not matched to a gene: 5. The V gene's germline CDR1 is SGDLS and CDR2 YYNGEE. The CDR3 bases are TGTGCCAGCAGCATCGGACTAGCAGGCACAGATACGCAGTATTTT. Its protein product is CASSIGLAGTDTQYF.

This clonotype showed up many times. The chain carries TRBV9 and TRBJ2-5; 15 bases agree with TRBD2. Germline V gene data show CDR1 as SGDLS and CDR2 as YYNGEE. V shed 2 bases, J shed 5 bases, and the junction held 10 bases outside the gene matches. This CDR3 region has 18 residues. The CDR3, as DNA: TGTGCCAGCAGCGTCTCGGGACTAGCGGGAGGATCGGGCGAGACCCAGTACTTC. This gives the protein CASSVSGLAGGSGETQYF.

This clonotype was detected ten times or more. The rearrangement uses TRBV9 and TRBJ2-3, with D uncertain. Germline lookup yields CDR1 SGDLS and CDR2 YYNGEE. The CDR3 runs 14 residues. V shed 3 bases and J shed 0 bases, with 8 bases lying between them. The CDR3 DNA reads as TGTGCCAGCAGCGCCCGTGCTAGCACAGATACGCAGTATTTT. Amino acids: CASSARASTDTQYF.

This clonotype was recorded at least ten times. V gene TRBV9 combines with J gene TRBJ2-7; TRBD2 might be the D (6 bases). The CDR3 spans 14 residues. Trimming cost V 6 bases and J 6 bases, with 19 bases left between them. From germline, CDR1 is SGDLS and CDR2 YYNGEE. The CDR3 here is CASTLGGSSGEQYF. The CDR3 coding sequence is TGTGCCAGCACTCTTGGAGGGAGCTCGGGCGAGCAGTACTTC.

This clonotype occurred many times. The rearrangement uses TRBV9 and TRBJ2-6; 8 bases align to TRBD1. There are 16 residues in the CDR3. V was clipped by 1 base and J by 0 bases; unmatched bases: 0. In germline, CDR1 is SGDLS, CDR2 YYNGEE. DNA of the CDR3: TGTGCCAGCAGCGTAACAGGGGGCTCTGGGGCCAACGTCCTGACTTTC. Protein sequence: CASSVTGGSGANVLTF.

This clonotype was seen at least ten times. V and J are TRBV5-1 and TRBJ1-5, with a tentative D call TRBD1 (5 bases). Trimming took 0 bases from V and 2 from J, leaving 9 bases between them. CDR1 SGHRS and CDR2 YFSETQ come from the germline V gene. This CDR3 contains 15 residues. The CDR3 DNA is TGCGCCAGCAGCTTGGCTTCCAGGGGCAATCAGCCCCAGCATTTT. This codes for CASSLASRGNQPQHF. Drawing the rest from reference TRBV5-1 and TRBJ1-5, the complete variable domain is KAGVTQTPRYLIKTRGQQVTLSCSPISGHRSVSWYQQTPGQGLQFLFEYFSETQRNKGNFPGRFSGRQFSNSRSEMNVSTLELGDSALYLCASSLASRGNQPQHFGDGTRLSIL.